One TCR beta chain is described in this entry. Clones were sequenced by immunoSEQ multiplex PCR, and TCRdb holds only the in-frame ones, with some missing. The table has about 250,000 clones, about 86% seen once. CDR1 is WSHSY and CDR2 is SAAADI in the germline V gene. V was clipped by 0 bases and J by 4 bases; unmatched bases: 5. The CDR3 has 16 amino acids. The data were taken from a study of blood T cell repertoires in COVID-19. The chain is built from TRBV10-2 and TRBJ1-4; TRBD1 matches 7 bases. The sequenced sample was peripheral blood. The receptor was derived from a man at least 80 years old with acute or convalescent COVID-19. CDR3 coding DNA: TGCGCCAGCAGTGAGTCGAGGGGGGACAGTAATGAAAAACTGTTTTTT. Encoded protein: CASSESRGDSNEKLFF.